The present entry profiles one T cell receptor (beta chain) with its context. Its specificity is not known. The germline V and J ends were trimmed by 5 bases and 3 bases, with 8 bases remaining between them. CDR3 length: 11 residues. The germline V gene has CDR1 DFQATT and CDR2 SNEGSKA (reference sequence). Using immunoSEQ multiplex PCR, the repertoire was profiled, and TCRdb retains in-frame clones only, with some absent. The table includes roughly 120,000 clones, around 94% detected once. This sample is drawn from a study of graft-versus-host responses after intestinal transplantation. Study-wide results and limits: GvH clonotypes were identified within recipient marrow, with a subset emerging first in ileum or blood.

The receptor comes from a human donor who was the organ donor for an intestinal transplant. This sequence joins TRBV20-1 and TRBJ2-7; TRBD1 is a possible D gene (5 bases). Sequenced material: unstimulated CD4+ T cells sorted from spleen or lymph node cells, taken before transplant. The CDR3 reads CSAGQGYEQYF. CDR3 nucleotide sequence: TGCAGTGCTGGCCAGGGCTACGAGCAGTACTTC.